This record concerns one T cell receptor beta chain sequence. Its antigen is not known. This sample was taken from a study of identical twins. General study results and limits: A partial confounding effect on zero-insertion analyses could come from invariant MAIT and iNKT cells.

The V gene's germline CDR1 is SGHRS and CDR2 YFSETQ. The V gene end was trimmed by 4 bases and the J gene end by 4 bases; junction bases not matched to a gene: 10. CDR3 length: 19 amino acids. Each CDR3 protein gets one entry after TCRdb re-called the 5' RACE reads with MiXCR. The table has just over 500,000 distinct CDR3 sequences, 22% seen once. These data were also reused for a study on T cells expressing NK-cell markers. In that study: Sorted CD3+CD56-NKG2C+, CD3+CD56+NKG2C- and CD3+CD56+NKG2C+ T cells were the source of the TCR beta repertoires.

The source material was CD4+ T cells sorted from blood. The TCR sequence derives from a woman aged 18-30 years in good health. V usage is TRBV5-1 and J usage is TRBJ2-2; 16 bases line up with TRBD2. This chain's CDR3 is CASSPAGLAGGRRTGELFF. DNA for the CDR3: TGCGCCAGCAGCCCTGCGGGACTAGCGGGGGGGCGACGCACCGGGGAGCTGTTTTTT.